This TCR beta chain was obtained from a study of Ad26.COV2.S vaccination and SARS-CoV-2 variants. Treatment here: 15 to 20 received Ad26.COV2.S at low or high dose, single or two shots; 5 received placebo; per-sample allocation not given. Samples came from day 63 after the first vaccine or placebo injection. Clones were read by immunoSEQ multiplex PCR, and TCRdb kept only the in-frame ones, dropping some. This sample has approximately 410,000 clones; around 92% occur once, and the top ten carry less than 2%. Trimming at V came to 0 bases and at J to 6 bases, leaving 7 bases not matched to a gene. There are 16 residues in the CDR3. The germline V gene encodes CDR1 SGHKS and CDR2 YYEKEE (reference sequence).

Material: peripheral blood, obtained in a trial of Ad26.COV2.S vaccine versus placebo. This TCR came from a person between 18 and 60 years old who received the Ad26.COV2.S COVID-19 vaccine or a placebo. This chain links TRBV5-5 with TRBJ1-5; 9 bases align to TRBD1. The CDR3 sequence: CASSLAVGQGGQPQHF. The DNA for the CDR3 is TGTGCCAGCAGCTTGGCAGTGGGACAGGGAGGTCAGCCCCAGCATTTT.